One sample yielded the 11 T cell receptor beta chains listed below, sequenced in a study of post-analysis software for immune sequencing data. TCR beta cDNA libraries had unique molecular identifiers. TCRdb re-derived calls from the PCR reads in MiXCR, one entry per CDR3 protein. Seen here are roughly 580,000 distinct CDR3 sequences, roughly two fifths observed once, and the top ten hold around 1.7%. General study findings and limits: Comparison of patients with controls showed five TRBV segments more frequent in patients, TRBV5-6, TRBV5-1 and TRBV20-1 among them.

No cognate antigen is known for these TCRs. Sequenced material: blood. Source of these receptors: a girl between 10 and 17 years old with multiple sclerosis.

This clonotype has only a few counts. The chain joins TRBV12-3 or TRBV12-4 to TRBJ1-2, with 7 bases aligning to TRBD1. The CDR3 runs to 14 residues. With V trimmed by 3 bases and J by 2 bases, 3 bases remained unmatched. CDR3 in amino acids: CASSFGTENYGYTF. CDR3 DNA sequence: TGTGCCAGCAGTTTTGGGACAGAGAACTATGGCTACACCTTC.

Ten or more counts support this clonotype. V is TRBV7-9 and J is TRBJ2-7, with TRBD1 matching 8 bases. After removal of 5 bases from V and 1 base from J, the junction contained 4 bases not matched to a gene. The germline V gene encodes CDR1 SEHNR and CDR2 FQNEAQ (reference sequence). The CDR3 covers 14 residues. CDR3 region: CASSRRDRSYEQYF. CDR3 sequence (DNA): TGTGCCAGCAGCCGCCGGGACAGGTCCTACGAGCAGTACTTC.

V gene TRBV25-1 combines with J gene TRBJ2-3; 8 bases agree with TRBD1. Germline V gene lookup returns CDR1 MGHDK and CDR2 SYGVNS. Unmatched junction bases numbered 21, after V lost 5 bases and J lost 2 bases. CDR3 length: 20 residues. The CDR3 bases are TGTGCCAGCAGTACCCTAGGCCTCATTGACAGGGGCCACCTCACAGATACGCAGTATTTT. It encodes CASSTLGLIDRGHLTDTQYF.

There are a few counts of this clonotype. This sequence joins TRBV28 and TRBJ2-1, with D hard to call. Germline V CDR1 and CDR2: MDHEN, SYDVKM. V was cut by 5 bases and J by 9 bases, with 17 bases left in between. The CDR3 runs to 14 residues. The CDR3 nucleotides read TGTGCCAGCAGTCCCCCTGTCCTGTATGGTGAGCAGTTCTTC. It encodes CASSPPVLYGEQFF.

This clonotype was picked up a small number of times. This chain connects TRBV27 to TRBJ2-5, with TRBD2 as a possible D gene (7 bases). CDR1 is MNHEY, CDR2 SMNVEV, per germline (reference sequence). The V end was cut by 6 bases, the J end by 4 bases, with 18 bases between. The CDR3 loop spans 15 amino acids. CDR3 sequence: CASSIWGRGGETQYF. CDR3 DNA: TGTGCCAGCAGCATATGGGGGCGCGGGGGAGAGACCCAGTACTTC.

The V gene is TRBV20-1, the J gene TRBJ2-1; TRBD2 aligns across 8 bases. Germline CDR1 is DFQATT and CDR2 is SNEGSKA (reference sequence). With V trimmed by 6 bases and J by 9 bases, 16 bases remained unmatched. The CDR3 is made up of 15 amino acids. CDR3 bases: TGCAGTGCAAAAGGACTGGCGGGAGGCCGTGGTGAGCAGTTCTTC. Translating it yields CSAKGLAGGRGEQFF.

V usage is TRBV27 and J usage is TRBJ2-2; D is possibly TRBD1 (6 bases). Germline V gene lookup returns CDR1 MNHEY and CDR2 SMNVEV (reference sequence). This CDR3 has 18 amino acids. The V gene lost 5 bases and the J gene lost 4 bases, with 23 bases spanning the gap. The CDR3 loop reads CASSGRSGAQVFTGELFF. CDR3 sequence (DNA): TGTGCCAGCAGTGGCAGGTCAGGGGCGCAGGTCTTCACCGGGGAGCTGTTTTTT.

The V call is TRBV29-1, the J call TRBJ2-5; D not resolved. Germline CDR1 reads SQVTM; CDR2 reads ANQGSEA. V was shortened by 0 bases and J by 5 bases, with 10 bases between the two germline ends. The CDR3 totals 13 residues. The CDR3 DNA is TGCAGCGTTGAAGATAACCTCAGGGAGACCCAGTACTTC. This sequence encodes CSVEDNLRETQYF.

This clonotype was seen many times. The chain joins TRBV10-3 to TRBJ2-7, with D perhaps matching TRBD1 (5 bases). The CDR3 is 15 residues long. Germline CDR1 and CDR2: ENHRY and SYGVKD. Trimming pared 2 bases from V and 2 bases from J, leaving 13 bases between. The chain's CDR3 is CAISEGRTGAYEQYF. CDR3 DNA sequence: TGTGCCATCAGTGAGGGGCGAACAGGAGCCTACGAGCAGTACTTC.

This clonotype was detected once. An end of the junction differs from the germline gene, which may be a read error. The chain uses TRBV12-3 or TRBV12-4 and TRBJ2-5; TRBD2 matches 10 bases. The CDR3 extends over 16 amino acids. This CDR3 is CVSSETGTSVGETQYF. CDR3 DNA: TGTGTCAGCAGTGAGACCGGGACTAGCGTTGGAGAGACCCAGTACTTC.

The rearrangement links TRBV7-9 to TRBJ2-3, with 8 positions matching TRBD1. This CDR3 contains 16 residues. The ends lost 1 base at V and 0 bases at J; junction bases unmatched: 3. Germline V lookup: CDR1 SEHNR, CDR2 FQNEAQ (reference sequence). The CDR3 nucleotides read TGTGCCAGCAGCTTAGACCAGGGGGCTAGCACAGATACGCAGTATTTT. It encodes CASSLDQGASTDTQYF.